This TCR beta chain was sequenced during a study of blood T cell repertoires in COVID-19. Study as a whole: COVID-19 samples, acute and convalescent, were from the United States, Italy and Spain.

Under the authors' procedure: For nucleated cells, counts were estimated from reference gene primer amplification. Method: immunoSEQ multiplex PCR; TCRdb's copy keeps in-frame clones and lacks some. Clonal size and the V and J genes are those of that table, whereas D and trimming came from the DNA. The sample comprises about 130,000 clones, roughly 86% of which are singletons, and about an eighth rests with the top ten. Seattle patients were enrolled during active infection and followed longitudinally. The sequenced sample was peripheral blood. This sequence was found in a woman between 70 and 85 years old with COVID-19, enrolled during active disease.

The CDR3 reads CATNRDSMDEQFF. In nucleotides, the CDR3 is TGTGCCACAAACCGGGACTCTATGGATGAGCAGTTCTTC. The V and J genes are TRBV7-9 and TRBJ2-1; TRBD2 might be the D (6 bases). V was shortened by 10 bases and J by 8 bases, with 18 bases between the two germline ends. The CDR3 length is 13 residues. The germline CDR1 and CDR2 sequences are SEHNR and FQNEAQ (reference sequence).